A selection of T cell receptor beta chains follows, all from one sample in a study of T cells after yellow fever vaccination. TCRdb reprocessed the 5' RACE reads with MiXCR, giving one entry per CDR3 protein. The table includes approximately 260,000 distinct CDR3 sequences, roughly 5.6% detected once. The sequenced sample was CD4+ T cells sorted from PBMCs, obtained on the day of the yellow fever booster vaccination. Receptors were obtained from a man between 18 and 35 years old who received the YFV17D yellow fever vaccine. Each CDR3 is given with its conserved first and last residue. The D gene is left open where the match is weak. A clone size is listed for some rows: how often the clone was seen (once, few, many), or a class if it is expanded.

D gene: TRBD2
clone size: many
J gene: TRBJ2-5
V gene: TRBV4-3
CDR3 protein: CASSRGLAGEETQYF
CDR3 DNA: TGCGCCAGCAGCCGCGGACTAGCGGGGGAAGAGACCCAGTACTTC

D gene: TRBD1
clone size: many
J gene: TRBJ1-6
V gene: TRBV5-1
CDR3 protein: CASSWTLGQGRSPLHF
CDR3 DNA: TGCGCCAGCAGCTGGACCTTAGGACAGGGTCGATCACCCCTCCACTTT

D gene: -
clone size: -
J gene: TRBJ1-2
V gene: TRBV10-3
CDR3 protein: CAISEGGGNYGYTF
CDR3 DNA: TGTGCCATCAGTGAGGGGGGGGGCAACTATGGCTACACCTTC

D gene: -
clone size: -
J gene: TRBJ2-4
V gene: TRBV5-8
CDR3 protein: CASSLGTLGSNIQYF
CDR3 DNA: TGTGCCAGCAGCTTGGGAACTCTGGGCTCTAACATTCAGTACTTC

D gene: -
clone size: many
J gene: TRBJ1-1
V gene: TRBV5-4
CDR3 protein: CASSTKADTEAFF
CDR3 DNA: TGTGCCAGCAGCACAAAAGCGGACACTGAAGCTTTCTTT

D gene: -
clone size: -
J gene: TRBJ1-6
V gene: TRBV30
CDR3 protein: CAWSVAPPPTNSPLHF
CDR3 DNA: TGTGCCTGGAGTGTAGCGCCCCCCCCGACAAATTCACCCCTCCACTTT

D gene: -
clone size: -
J gene: TRBJ2-7
V gene: TRBV6-6
CDR3 protein: CASSYPSGRGTYEQYF
CDR3 DNA: TGTGCCAGCAGTTACCCGAGCGGCCGTGGTACCTACGAGCAGTACTTC

D gene: TRBD2
clone size: -
J gene: TRBJ2-1
V gene: TRBV7-3
CDR3 protein: CASSLTSVPGLGTNEQFF
CDR3 DNA: TGTGCCAGCAGCTTGACCTCGGTGCCGGGACTAGGGACTAATGAGCAGTTCTTC

D gene: TRBD1
clone size: -
J gene: TRBJ2-7
V gene: TRBV7-2
CDR3 protein: CASSLALAGGEFF
CDR3 DNA: TGTGCCAGCAGCTTAGCTTTGGCAGGGGGCGAGTTTTTC

D gene: -
clone size: -
J gene: TRBJ2-7
V gene: TRBV5-4
CDR3 protein: CASSLWGPFEQYF
CDR3 DNA: TGTGCCAGCAGCTTGTGGGGGCCGTTCGAGCAGTACTTC